One and the same sample provided the 4 T cell receptor beta chains below, sequenced in a study of control samples from healthy donors and cancer patients. The assay was immunoSEQ multiplex PCR, and TCRdb's table has in-frame clones only and misses some. This table has about 150,000 clones, 93% appearing once. Input material: blood. All receptors derive from a man younger than 35 in good health.

Only one count was recorded for this clone. Within the sample, other DNA sequences also encode this same CDR3. The chain joins TRBV27 to TRBJ1-1, with D perhaps TRBD1 (6 bases). V was cut by 4 bases and J by 0 bases, with 30 bases left in between. This CDR3 spans 21 amino acids. Germline loops: CDR1 MNHEY, CDR2 SMNVEV (reference sequence). The CDR3 spells CASSYRKAYRTASLMNTEAFF. The CDR3 DNA follows: TGTGCCAGCAGTTACCGAAAGGCCTATCGGACAGCCTCGCTAATGAACACTGAAGCTTTCTTT.

This clone appeared a single time. The chain recombines TRBV6-6 with TRBJ1-2; maybe TRBD1 (5 bases). Germline CDR1 and CDR2: MNHNY and SVGAGI (reference sequence). The CDR3 runs to 16 residues. V was clipped by 2 bases and J by 0 bases, with 13 bases between them. The CDR3 DNA reads as TGTGCCAGCAGTTACACTCGACAGACAACTAACTATGGCTACACCTTC. It codes for CASSYTRQTTNYGYTF.

In its sample, this clone was seen once. The V call is TRBV15, the J call TRBJ1-1; D is ambiguous. The CDR3 runs to 13 residues. The V gene lost 0 bases and the J gene lost 4 bases, with 6 bases spanning the gap. CDR1 is LNHNV and CDR2 is YYDKDF in the germline V gene (reference sequence). CDR3: CATSRDRATEAFF. The CDR3 DNA reads as TGTGCCACCAGCAGAGATAGGGCCACTGAAGCTTTCTTT.

V gene TRBV6-5 combines with J gene TRBJ2-7; 7 nucleotides match TRBD2. The germline V gene has CDR1 MNHEY and CDR2 SVGAGI. This CDR3 comprises 13 residues. With V trimmed by 2 bases and J by 2 bases, 0 bases remained unmatched. The CDR3 nucleotides read TGTGCCAGCAGTTACGGGAGGGCCTACGAGCAGTACTTC. Encoded protein: CASSYGRAYEQYF.